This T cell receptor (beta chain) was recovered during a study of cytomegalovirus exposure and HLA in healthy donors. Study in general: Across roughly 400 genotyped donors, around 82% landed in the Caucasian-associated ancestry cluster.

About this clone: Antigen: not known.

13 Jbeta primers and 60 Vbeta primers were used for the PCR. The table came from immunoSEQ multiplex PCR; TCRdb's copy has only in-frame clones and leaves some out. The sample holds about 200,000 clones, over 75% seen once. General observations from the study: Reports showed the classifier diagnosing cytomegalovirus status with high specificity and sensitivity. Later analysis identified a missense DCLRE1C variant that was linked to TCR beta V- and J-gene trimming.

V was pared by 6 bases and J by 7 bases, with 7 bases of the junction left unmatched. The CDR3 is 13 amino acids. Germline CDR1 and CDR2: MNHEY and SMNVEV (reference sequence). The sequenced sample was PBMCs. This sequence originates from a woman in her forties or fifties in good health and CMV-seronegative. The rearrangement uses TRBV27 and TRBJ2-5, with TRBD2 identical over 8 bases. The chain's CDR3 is CASRGGTRGTQYF. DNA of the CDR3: TGTGCCAGCAGGGGGGGGACTAGGGGGACCCAGTACTTC.